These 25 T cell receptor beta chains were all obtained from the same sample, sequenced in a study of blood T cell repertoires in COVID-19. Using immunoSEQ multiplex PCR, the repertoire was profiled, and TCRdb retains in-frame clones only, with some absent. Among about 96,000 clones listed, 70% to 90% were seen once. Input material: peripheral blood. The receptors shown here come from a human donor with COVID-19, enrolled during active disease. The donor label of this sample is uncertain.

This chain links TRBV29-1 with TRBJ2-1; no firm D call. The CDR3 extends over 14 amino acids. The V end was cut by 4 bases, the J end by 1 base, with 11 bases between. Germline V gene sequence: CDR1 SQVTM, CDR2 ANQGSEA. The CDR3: CSVVARVSYNEQFF. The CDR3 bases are TGCAGCGTTGTAGCTCGGGTATCCTACAATGAGCAGTTCTTC.

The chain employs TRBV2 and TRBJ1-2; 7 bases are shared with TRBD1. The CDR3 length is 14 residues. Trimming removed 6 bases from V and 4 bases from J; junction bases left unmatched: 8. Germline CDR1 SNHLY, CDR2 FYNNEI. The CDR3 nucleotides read TGTGCCAGCAGGCCGAGGACAGGACCCTATGGCTACACCTTC. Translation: CASRPRTGPYGYTF.

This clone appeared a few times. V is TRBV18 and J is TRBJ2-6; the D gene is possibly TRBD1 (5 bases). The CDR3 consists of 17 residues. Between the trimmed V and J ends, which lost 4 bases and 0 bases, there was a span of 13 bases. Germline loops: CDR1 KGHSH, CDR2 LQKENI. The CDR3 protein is CASSRDSILSGANVLTF. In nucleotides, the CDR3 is TGTGCCAGCTCACGTGACAGCATACTCTCTGGGGCCAACGTCCTGACTTTC. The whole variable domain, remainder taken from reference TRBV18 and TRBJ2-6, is NAGVMQNPRHLVRRRGQEARLRCSPMKGHSHVYWYRQLPEEGLKFMVYLQKENIIDESGMPKERFSAEFPKEGPSILRIQQVVRGDSAAYFCASSRDSILSGANVLTFGAGSRLTVL.

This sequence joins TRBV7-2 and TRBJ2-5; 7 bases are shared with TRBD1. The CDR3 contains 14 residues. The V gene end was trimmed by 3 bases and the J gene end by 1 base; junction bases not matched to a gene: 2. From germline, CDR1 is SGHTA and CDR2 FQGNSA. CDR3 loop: CASSFDRAQETQYF. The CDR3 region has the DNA TGTGCCAGCAGCTTCGACAGGGCCCAAGAGACCCAGTACTTC.

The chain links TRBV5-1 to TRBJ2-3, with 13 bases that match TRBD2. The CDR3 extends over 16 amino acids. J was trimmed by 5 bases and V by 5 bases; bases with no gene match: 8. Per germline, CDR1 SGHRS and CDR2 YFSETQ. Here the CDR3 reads CASSFTSGGAIDTQYF. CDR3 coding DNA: TGCGCCAGCAGTTTCACTAGCGGGGGGGCTATAGATACGCAGTATTTT.

Here the CDR3 DNA reads TGTGCCACCAGTGATATGGGGGGGGCTAGCACAGATACGCAGTATTTT. Translating it yields CATSDMGGASTDTQYF. The J gene is TRBJ2-3, the V gene TRBV24-1, with D perhaps matching TRBD2 (7 bases). The germline V gene encodes CDR1 KGHDR and CDR2 SFDVKD. Trimming cost V 3 bases and J 0 bases, with 12 bases left between them. The CDR3 contains 16 residues.

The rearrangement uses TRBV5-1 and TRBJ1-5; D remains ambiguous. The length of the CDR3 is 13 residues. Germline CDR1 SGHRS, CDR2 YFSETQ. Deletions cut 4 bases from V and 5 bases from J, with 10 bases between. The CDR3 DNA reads TGCGCCAGCAGCCCCGACACCGATCAGCCCCAGCATTTT. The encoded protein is CASSPDTDQPQHF.

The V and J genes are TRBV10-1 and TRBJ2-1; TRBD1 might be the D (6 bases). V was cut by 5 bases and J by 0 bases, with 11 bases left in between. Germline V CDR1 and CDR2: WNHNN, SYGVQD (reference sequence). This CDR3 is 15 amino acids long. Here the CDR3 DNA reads TGCGCCAGCAGTCGGACAGACAGCTCCTACAATGAGCAGTTCTTC. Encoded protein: CASSRTDSSYNEQFF.

CDR3 bases: TGTGCTAGTGGTTTTGCGCTCGACGGGAATCAGCCCCAGCATTTT. Translation gives CASGFALDGNQPQHF. This sequence joins TRBV12-5 and TRBJ1-5; D is unresolved. Per the germline V gene, CDR1 is LGHNT and CDR2 is FRNRAP. Trimming took 3 bases from V and 4 from J, leaving 13 bases between them. The length of the CDR3 is 15 residues.

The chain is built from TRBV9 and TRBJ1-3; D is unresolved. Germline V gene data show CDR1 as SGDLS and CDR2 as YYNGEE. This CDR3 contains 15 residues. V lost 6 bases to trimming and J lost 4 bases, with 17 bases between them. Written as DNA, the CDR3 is TGTGCCAGCATCCCCGTTTGGGCAATAGGAAACACCATATATTTT. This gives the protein CASIPVWAIGNTIYF.

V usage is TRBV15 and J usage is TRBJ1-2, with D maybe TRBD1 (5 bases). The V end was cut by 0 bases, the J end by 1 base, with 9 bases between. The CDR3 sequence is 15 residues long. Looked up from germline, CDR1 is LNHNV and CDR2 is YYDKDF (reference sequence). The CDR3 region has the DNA TGTGCCACCAGCAGAGATCAGGGTTTTAACTATGGCTACACCTTC. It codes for CATSRDQGFNYGYTF.

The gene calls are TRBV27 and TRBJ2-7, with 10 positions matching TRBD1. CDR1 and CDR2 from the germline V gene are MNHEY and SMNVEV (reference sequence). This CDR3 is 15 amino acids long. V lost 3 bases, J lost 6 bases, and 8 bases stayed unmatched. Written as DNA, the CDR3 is TGTGCCAGCAGTTTGTGGGGACAGGGGATTAGCGAGCAGTACTTC. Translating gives CASSLWGQGISEQYF.

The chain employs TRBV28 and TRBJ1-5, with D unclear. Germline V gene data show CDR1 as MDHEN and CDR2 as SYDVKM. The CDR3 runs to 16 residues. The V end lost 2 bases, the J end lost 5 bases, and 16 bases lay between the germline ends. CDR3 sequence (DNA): TGTGCCAGCAGTTTACCGGCGGGGATCGGGGATCAGCCCCAGCATTTT. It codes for CASSLPAGIGDQPQHF.

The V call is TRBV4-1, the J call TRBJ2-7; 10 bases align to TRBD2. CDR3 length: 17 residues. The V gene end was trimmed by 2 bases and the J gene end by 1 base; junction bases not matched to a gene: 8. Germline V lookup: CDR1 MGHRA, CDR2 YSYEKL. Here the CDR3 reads CASSQRPGTSASYEQYF. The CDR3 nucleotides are TGCGCCAGCAGCCAACGACCCGGGACTAGCGCATCCTACGAGCAGTACTTC.

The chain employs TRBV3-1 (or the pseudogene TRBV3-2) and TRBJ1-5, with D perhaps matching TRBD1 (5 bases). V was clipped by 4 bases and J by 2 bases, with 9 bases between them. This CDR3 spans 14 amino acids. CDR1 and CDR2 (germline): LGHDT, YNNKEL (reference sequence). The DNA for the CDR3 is TGTGCCAGCAGCCCTTGGGGCCGCAATCAGCCCCAGCATTTT. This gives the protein CASSPWGRNQPQHF.

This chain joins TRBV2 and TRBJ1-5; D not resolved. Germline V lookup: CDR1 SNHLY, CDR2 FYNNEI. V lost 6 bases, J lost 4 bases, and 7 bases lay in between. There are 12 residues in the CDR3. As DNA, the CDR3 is TGTGCCAGCAGAGCGGATAATCAGCCCCAGCATTTT. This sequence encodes CASRADNQPQHF.

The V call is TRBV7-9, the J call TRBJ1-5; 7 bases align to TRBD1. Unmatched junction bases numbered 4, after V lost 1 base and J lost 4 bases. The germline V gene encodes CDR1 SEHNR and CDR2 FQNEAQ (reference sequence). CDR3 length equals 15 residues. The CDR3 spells CASSLGSGGNQPQHF. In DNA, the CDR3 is TGTGCCAGCAGCTTAGGGTCAGGGGGTAATCAGCCCCAGCATTTT.

The CDR3 region is CASSVAPGRGRRDTQYF. In DNA, the CDR3 is TGTGCCAGCAGCGTAGCTCCCGGCAGGGGGAGGAGAGATACGCAGTATTTT. The chain uses TRBV9 and TRBJ2-3, with D maybe TRBD1 (7 bases). Per germline, CDR1 SGDLS and CDR2 YYNGEE. The ends were cut back, 0 bases at V and 5 bases at J, with 19 bases in the middle. The CDR3 is 17 amino acids.

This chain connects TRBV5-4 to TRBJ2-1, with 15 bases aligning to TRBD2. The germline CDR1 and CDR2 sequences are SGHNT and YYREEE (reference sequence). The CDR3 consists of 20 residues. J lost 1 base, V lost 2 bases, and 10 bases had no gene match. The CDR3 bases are TGTGCCAGCAGCTTCGCCCGGACTAGCGGGAGGGCGGGTTCCTACAATGAGCAGTTCTTC. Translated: CASSFARTSGRAGSYNEQFF.

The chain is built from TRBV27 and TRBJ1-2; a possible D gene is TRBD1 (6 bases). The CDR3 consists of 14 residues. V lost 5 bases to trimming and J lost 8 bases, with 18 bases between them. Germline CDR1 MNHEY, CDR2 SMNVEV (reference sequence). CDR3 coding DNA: TGTGCCAGCAGTGGAATACAGGGAACCGACGGCTACACCTTC. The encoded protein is CASSGIQGTDGYTF.

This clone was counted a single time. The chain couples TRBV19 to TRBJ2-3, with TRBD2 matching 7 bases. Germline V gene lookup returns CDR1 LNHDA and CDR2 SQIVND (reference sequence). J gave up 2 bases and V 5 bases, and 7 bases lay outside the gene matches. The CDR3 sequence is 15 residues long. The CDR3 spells CASSEDRDYTDTQYF. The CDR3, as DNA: TGTGCCAGTAGTGAGGACCGGGACTACACAGATACGCAGTATTTT.

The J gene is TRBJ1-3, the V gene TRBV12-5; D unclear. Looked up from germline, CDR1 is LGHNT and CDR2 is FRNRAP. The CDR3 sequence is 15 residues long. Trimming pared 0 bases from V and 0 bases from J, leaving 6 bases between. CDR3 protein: CASGLVPDSGNTIYF. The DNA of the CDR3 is TGTGCTAGTGGTTTGGTTCCAGACTCTGGAAACACCATATATTTT. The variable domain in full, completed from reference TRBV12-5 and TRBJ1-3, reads DARVTQTPRHKVTEMGQEVTMRCQPILGHNTVFWYRQTMMQGLELLAYFRNRAPLDDSGMPKDRFSAEMPDATLATLKIQPSEPRDSAVYFCASGLVPDSGNTIYFGEGSWLTVV.

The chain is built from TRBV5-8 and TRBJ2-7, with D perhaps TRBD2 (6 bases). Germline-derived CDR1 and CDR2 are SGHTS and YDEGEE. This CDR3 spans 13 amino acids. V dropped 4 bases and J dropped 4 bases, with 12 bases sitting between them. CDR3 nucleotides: TGTGCCAGCAGCCCCCCGGGGGTTTACGAGCAGTACTTC. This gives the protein CASSPPGVYEQYF.

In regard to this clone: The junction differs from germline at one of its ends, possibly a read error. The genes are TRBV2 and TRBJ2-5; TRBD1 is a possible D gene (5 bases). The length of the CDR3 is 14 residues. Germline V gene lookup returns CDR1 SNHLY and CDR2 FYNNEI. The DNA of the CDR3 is TGTGCCAGCACCCCCCGGACATCGGAAGACACCCAGTACTTC. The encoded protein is CASTPRTSEDTQYF.

CDR3 sequence (DNA): TGTGCCATCAGCCTCATAGCGGGCACAGATACGCAGTATTTT. This sequence encodes CAISLIAGTDTQYF. The gene calls are TRBV10-3 and TRBJ2-3, with D possibly being TRBD2 (6 bases). The V and J ends lost 6 bases and 1 base respectively, with 11 bases between them. CDR1 is ENHRY, CDR2 SYGVKD, per germline. CDR3 length equals 14 residues.